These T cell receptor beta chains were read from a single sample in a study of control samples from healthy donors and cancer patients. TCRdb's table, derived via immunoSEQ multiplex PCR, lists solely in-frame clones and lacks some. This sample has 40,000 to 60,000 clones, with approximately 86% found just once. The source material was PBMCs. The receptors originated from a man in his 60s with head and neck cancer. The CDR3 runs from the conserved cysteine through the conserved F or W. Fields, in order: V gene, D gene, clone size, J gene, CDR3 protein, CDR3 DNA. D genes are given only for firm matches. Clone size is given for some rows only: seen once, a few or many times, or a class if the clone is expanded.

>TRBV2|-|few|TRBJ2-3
CASSEERAHYF
TGTGCCAGCAGTGAAGAGCGGGCGCACTATTTT
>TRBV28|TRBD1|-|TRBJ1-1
CASRSGTGHTEAFF
TGTGCCAGCAGATCCGGGACAGGGCACACTGAAGCTTTCTTT
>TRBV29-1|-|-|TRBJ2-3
CSPVWGGTQYF
TGCAGCCCTGTATGGGGCGGTACGCAGTATTTT
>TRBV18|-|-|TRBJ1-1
CASSPMEREGTEAFF
TGTGCCAGCTCACCCATGGAGCGGGAAGGCACTGAAGCTTTCTTT
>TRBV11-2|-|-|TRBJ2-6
CASSALITRANVLTF
TGTGCCAGCAGCGCCCTGATCACTCGGGCCAACGTCCTGACTTTC
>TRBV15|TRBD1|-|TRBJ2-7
CATSRGGTGDYEQYF
TGTGCCACCAGCAGAGGTGGGACAGGGGACTACGAGCAGTACTTC
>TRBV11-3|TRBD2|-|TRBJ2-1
CASSLDQGGSSSYNEQFF
TGTGCCAGCAGCTTAGATCAGGGCGGGAGTTCGAGTTACAATGAGCAGTTCTTC
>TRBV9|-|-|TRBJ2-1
CASSDNRDPSSYNEQFF
TGTGCCAGCAGCGACAACAGGGACCCAAGCTCCTACAATGAGCAGTTCTTC
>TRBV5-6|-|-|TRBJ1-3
CASTETGLGNTIYF
TGTGCCAGCACGGAAACAGGGTTGGGAAACACCATATATTTT
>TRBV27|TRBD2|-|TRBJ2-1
CASSPTSGSHNEQFF
TGTGCCAGCAGTCCGACTAGCGGGAGTCACAATGAGCAGTTCTTC
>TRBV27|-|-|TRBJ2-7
CASSPPTSLSEQYF
TGTGCCAGCAGTCCGCCGACTAGTCTCAGCGAGCAGTACTTC
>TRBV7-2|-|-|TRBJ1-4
CASSLGHGVEKLFF
TGTGCCAGCAGCTTAGGGCACGGTGTTGAAAAACTGTTTTTT
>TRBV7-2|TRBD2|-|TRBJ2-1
CASSLEVDALADYNEQFF
TGTGCCAGCAGCTTAGAGGTGGATGCTCTAGCGGACTACAATGAGCAGTTCTTC
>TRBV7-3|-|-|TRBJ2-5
CASSEGTQETQYF
TGTGCCAGCAGCGAAGGGACCCAAGAGACCCAGTACTTC
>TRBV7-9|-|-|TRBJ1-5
CASSRDSESNQPQHF
TGTGCCAGCAGCAGAGACAGCGAGAGCAATCAGCCCCAGCATTTT
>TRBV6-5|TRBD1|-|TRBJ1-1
CASSYSGQSNTEAFF
TGTGCCAGCAGTTACTCGGGACAGAGTAACACTGAAGCTTTCTTT
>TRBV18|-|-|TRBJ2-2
CASSLEDAGELFF
TGTGCCAGCTCACTCGAGGATGCCGGGGAGCTGTTTTTT
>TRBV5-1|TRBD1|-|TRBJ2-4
CASSLNPGQGQNIQYF
TGCGCCAGCAGCTTAAACCCAGGACAGGGTCAAAACATTCAGTACTTC
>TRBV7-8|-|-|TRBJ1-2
CASSFLPGEGYIGYTF
TGTGCCAGCAGCTTCCTTCCAGGGGAAGGGTATATTGGCTACACCTTC
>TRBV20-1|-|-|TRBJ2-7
CSASRRKVSYEQYF
TGCAGTGCTAGTAGAAGGAAGGTCTCCTACGAGCAGTACTTC
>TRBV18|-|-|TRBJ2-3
CASSPTTNPSTDTQYF
TGTGCCAGCTCACCGACGACAAACCCTAGCACAGATACGCAGTATTTT
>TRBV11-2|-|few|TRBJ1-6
CASSLRSGDSPLHF
TGTGCCAGCAGCTTAAGATCAGGGGATTCACCCCTCCACTTT
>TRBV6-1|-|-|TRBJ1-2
CASKDPSGDSYGYTF
TGTGCCAGCAAAGACCCCTCCGGGGATTCCTATGGCTACACCTTC
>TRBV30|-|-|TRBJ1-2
CAWNRGRETNGYTF
TGTGCCTGGAATCGCGGCAGGGAGACGAATGGCTACACCTTC